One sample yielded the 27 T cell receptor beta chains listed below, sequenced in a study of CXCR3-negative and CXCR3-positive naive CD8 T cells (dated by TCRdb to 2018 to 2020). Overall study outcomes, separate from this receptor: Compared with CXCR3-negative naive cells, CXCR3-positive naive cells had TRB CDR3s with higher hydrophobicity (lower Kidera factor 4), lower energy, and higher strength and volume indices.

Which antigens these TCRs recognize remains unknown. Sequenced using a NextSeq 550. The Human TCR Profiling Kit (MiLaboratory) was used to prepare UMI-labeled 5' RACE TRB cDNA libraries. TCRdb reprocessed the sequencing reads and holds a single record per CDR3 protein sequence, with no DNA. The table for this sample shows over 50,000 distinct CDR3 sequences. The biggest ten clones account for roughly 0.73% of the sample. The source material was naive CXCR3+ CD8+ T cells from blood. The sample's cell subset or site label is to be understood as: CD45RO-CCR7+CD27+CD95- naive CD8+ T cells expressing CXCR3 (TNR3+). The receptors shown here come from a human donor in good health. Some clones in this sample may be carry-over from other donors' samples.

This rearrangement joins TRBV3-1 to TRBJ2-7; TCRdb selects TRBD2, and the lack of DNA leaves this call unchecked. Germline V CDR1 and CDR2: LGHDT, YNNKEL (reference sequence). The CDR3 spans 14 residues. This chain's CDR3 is CASSQGSGGFEQYF.

This CDR3 reads CASSGRGTGNEQFF. This chain joins TRBV5-1 and TRBJ2-1; TCRdb calls TRBD1, which cannot be checked without DNA. Germline CDR1 and CDR2: SGHRS and YFSETQ. The CDR3 sequence is 14 residues long.

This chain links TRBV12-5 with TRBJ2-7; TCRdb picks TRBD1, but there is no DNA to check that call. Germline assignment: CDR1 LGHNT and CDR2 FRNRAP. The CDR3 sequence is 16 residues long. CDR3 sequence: CASGHPSGGQIYEQYF. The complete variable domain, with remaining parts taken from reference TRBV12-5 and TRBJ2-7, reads DARVTQTPRHKVTEMGQEVTMRCQPILGHNTVFWYRQTMMQGLELLAYFRNRAPLDDSGMPKDRFSAEMPDATLATLKIQPSEPRDSAVYFCASGHPSGGQIYEQYFGPGTRLTVT.

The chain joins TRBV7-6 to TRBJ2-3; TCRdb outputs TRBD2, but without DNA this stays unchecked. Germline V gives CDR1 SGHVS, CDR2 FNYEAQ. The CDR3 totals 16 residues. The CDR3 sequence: CASSFPVTSPTDTQYF.

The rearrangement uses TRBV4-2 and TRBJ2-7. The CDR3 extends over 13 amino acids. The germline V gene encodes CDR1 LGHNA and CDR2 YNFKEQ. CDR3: CASSQDLIDEQYF.

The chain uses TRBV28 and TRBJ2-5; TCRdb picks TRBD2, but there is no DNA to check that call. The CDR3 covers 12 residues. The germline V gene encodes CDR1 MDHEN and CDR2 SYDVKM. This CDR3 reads CASRPSLETQYF.

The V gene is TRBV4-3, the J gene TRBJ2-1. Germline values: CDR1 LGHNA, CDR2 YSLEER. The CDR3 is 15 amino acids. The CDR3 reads CASSQGRGPYNEQFF.

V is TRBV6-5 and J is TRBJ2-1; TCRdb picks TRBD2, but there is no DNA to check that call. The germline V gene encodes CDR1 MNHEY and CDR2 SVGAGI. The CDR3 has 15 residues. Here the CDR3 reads CASSQSSGGINEQFF.

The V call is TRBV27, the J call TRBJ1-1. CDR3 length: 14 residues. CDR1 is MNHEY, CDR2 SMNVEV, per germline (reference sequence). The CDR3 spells CASSLSAGSPEAFF.

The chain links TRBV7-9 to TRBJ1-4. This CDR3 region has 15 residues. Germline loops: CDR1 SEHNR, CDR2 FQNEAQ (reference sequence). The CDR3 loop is CASSPLVATNEKLFF.

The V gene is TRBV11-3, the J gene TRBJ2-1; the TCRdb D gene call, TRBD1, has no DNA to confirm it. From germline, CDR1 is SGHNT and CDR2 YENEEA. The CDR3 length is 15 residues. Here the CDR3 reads CASSSVGTGYNEQFF.

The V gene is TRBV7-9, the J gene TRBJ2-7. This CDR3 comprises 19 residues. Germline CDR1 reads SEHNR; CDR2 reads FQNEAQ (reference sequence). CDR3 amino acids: CASSLTSIGFGLGNSEQYF.

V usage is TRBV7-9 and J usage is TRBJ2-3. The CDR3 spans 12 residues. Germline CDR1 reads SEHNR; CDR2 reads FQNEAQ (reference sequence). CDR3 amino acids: CASSFGPDTQYF.

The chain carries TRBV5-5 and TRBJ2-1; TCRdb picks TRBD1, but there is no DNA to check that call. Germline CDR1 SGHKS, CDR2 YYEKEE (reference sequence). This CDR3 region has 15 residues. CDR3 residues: CASSQGQVSYNEQFF.

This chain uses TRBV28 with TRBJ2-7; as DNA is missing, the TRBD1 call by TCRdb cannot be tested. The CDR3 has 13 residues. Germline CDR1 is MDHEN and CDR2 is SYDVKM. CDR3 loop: CASSYRQSYEQYF.

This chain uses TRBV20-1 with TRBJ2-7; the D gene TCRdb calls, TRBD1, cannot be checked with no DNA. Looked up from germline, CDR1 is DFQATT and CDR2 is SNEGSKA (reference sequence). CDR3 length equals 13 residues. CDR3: CSARETGGYEQYF.

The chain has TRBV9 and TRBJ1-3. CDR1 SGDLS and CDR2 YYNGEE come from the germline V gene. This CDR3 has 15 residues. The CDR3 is CASSVDRGSGNTIYF.

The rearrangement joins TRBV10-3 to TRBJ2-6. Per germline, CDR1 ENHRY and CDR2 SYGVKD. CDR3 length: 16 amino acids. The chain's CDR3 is CAISGNDSSGANVLTF.

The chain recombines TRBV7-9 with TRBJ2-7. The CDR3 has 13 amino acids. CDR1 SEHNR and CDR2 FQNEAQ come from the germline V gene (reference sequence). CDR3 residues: CASSLAASYEQYF. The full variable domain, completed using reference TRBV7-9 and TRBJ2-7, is DTGVSQNPRHKITKRGQNVTFRCDPISEHNRLYWYRQTLGQGPEFLTYFQNEAQLEKSRLLSDRFSAERPKGSFSTLEIQRTEQGDSAMYLCASSLAASYEQYFGPGTRLTVT.

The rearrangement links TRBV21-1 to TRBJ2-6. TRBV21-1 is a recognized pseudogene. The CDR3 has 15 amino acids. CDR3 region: CASSKCTSGANVLTF.

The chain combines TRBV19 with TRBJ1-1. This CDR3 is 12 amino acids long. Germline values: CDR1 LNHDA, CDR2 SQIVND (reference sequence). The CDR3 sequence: CANSMVGTEAFF.

CDR3 amino acids: CASSLGLAEYEQYF. The V call is TRBV5-4, the J call TRBJ2-7; the D gene TCRdb calls, TRBD2, cannot be checked with no DNA. This CDR3 region has 14 residues. In germline, CDR1 is SGHNT, CDR2 YYREEE (reference sequence). Looking up the rest from reference TRBV5-4 and TRBJ2-7 gives the full variable domain: ETGVTQSPTHLIKTRGQQVTLRCSSQSGHNTVSWYQQALGQGPQFIFQYYREEENGRGNFPPRFSGLQFPNYSSELNVNALELDDSALYLCASSLGLAEYEQYFGPGTRLTVT.

This chain's CDR3 is CASSLGLATVEQFF. V usage is TRBV28 and J usage is TRBJ2-1. The CDR3 loop spans 14 amino acids. Germline V gene lookup returns CDR1 MDHEN and CDR2 SYDVKM.

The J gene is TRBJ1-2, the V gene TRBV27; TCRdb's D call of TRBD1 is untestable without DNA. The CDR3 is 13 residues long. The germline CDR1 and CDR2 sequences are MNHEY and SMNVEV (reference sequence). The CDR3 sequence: CASGSLPGYGYTF.

The CDR3 reads CASSLEAGNYGYTF. The rearrangement joins TRBV12-3 or TRBV12-4 to TRBJ1-2. The CDR3 totals 14 residues.

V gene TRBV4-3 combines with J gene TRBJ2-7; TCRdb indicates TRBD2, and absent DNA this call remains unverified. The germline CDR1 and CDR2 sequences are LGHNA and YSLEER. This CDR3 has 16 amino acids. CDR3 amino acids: CASSQDKASGSYEQYF.

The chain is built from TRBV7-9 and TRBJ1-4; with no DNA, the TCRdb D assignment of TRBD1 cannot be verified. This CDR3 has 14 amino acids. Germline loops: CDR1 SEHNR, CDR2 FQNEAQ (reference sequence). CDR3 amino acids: CASREQGPNEKLFF. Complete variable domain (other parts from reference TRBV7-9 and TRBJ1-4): DTGVSQNPRHKITKRGQNVTFRCDPISEHNRLYWYRQTLGQGPEFLTYFQNEAQLEKSRLLSDRFSAERPKGSFSTLEIQRTEQGDSAMYLCASREQGPNEKLFFGSGTQLSVL.